This TCR beta chain came from a study of cytomegalovirus exposure and HLA in healthy donors. Study-level results: The number of N-insertions in an Asian-associated ancestry cluster was reportedly below the roughly 700-donor mean in a later analysis. After further analysis at a later stage, roughly 15,000 TCR beta sequences were associated with HLA alleles at 0.05 false discovery rate.

A word on this clone: Its specificity is unknown.

CDR3 size: 14 residues. In germline, CDR1 is MNHEY, CDR2 SMNVEV (reference sequence). V dropped 3 bases and J dropped 9 bases, with 15 bases sitting between them. 60 Vbeta and 13 Jbeta primers were used in PCR. Profiling relied on immunoSEQ multiplex PCR, and the TCRdb table lists in-frame clones only, not all of them. This repertoire shows 100,000 to 150,000 clones, about 73% found once; its top ten account for about 6%. The receptor comes from a woman in her forties or fifties in good health and CMV-seropositive. The rearrangement links TRBV27 to TRBJ2-1; TRBD2 is a possible D gene (5 bases). Sequenced material: PBMCs. Written as DNA, the CDR3 is TGTGCCAGCAGTTTGGATCTGGGTCGGGGTGAGCAGTTCTTC. The encoded protein is CASSLDLGRGEQFF.